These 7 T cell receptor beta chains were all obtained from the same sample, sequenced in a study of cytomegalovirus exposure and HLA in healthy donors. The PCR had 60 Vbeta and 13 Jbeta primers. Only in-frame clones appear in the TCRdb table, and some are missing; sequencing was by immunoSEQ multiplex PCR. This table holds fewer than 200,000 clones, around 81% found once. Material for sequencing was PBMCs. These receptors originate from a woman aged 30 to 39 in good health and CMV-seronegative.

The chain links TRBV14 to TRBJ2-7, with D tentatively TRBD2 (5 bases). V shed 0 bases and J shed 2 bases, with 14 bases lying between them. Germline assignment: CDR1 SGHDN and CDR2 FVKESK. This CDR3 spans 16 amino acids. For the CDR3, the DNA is TGTGCCAGCAGCCAAGACGGGGTGGAGTACCCCTACGAGCAGTACTTC. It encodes CASSQDGVEYPYEQYF.

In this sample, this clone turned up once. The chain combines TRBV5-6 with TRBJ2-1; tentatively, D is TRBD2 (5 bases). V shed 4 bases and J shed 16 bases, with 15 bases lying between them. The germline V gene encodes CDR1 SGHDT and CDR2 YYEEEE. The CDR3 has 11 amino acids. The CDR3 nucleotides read TGTGCCAGCAGCCTGACGGGGTTTCGATTCTTC. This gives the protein CASSLTGFRFF.

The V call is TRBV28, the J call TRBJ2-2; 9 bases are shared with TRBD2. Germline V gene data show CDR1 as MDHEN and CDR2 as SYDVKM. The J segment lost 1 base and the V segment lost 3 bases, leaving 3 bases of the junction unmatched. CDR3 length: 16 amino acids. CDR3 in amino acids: CASSFLTSGNTGELFF. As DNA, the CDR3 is TGTGCCAGCAGTTTTCTGACTAGCGGGAACACCGGGGAGCTGTTTTTT.

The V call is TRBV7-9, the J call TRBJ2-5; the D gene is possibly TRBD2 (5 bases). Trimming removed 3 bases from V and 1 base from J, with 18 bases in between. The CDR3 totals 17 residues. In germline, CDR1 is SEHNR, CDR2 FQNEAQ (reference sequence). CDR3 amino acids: CASSFSSGNALQETQYF. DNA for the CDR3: TGTGCCAGCAGCTTCTCCAGCGGCAACGCCCTCCAAGAGACCCAGTACTTC.

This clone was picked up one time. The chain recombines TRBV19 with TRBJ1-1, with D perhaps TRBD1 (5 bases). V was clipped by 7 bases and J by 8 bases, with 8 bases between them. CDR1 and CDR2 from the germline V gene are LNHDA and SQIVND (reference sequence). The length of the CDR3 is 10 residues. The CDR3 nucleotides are TGTGCCAGTACCGCAGGGGAAGCTTTCTTT. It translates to CASTAGEAFF.

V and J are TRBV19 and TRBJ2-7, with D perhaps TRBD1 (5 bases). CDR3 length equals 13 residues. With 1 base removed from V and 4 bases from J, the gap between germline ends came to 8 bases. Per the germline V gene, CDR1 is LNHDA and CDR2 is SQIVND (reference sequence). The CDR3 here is CASSIGQGYEQYF. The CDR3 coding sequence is TGTGCCAGTAGTATAGGGCAGGGATACGAGCAGTACTTC.

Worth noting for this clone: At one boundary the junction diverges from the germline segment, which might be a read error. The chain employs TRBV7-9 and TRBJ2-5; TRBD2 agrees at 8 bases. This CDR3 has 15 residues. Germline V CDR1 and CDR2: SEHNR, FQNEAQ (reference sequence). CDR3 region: CASRLVGGVQETQYF. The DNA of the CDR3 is TGTGCCAGCAGATTAGTCGGGGGGGTCCAAGAGACCCAGTACTTC.